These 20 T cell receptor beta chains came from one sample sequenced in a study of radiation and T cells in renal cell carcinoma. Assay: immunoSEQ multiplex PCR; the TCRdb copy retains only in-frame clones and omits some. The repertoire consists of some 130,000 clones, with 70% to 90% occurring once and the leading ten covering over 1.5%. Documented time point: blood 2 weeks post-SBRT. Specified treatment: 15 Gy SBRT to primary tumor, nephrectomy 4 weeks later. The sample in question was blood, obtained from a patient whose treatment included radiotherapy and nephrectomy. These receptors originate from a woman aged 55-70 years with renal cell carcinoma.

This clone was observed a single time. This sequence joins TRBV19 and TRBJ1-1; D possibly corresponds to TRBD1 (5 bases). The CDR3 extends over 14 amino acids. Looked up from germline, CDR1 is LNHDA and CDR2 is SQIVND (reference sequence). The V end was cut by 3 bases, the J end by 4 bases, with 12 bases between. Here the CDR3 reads CASSMGPLGTEAFF. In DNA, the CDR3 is TGTGCCAGTAGTATGGGACCGCTGGGCACTGAAGCTTTCTTT.

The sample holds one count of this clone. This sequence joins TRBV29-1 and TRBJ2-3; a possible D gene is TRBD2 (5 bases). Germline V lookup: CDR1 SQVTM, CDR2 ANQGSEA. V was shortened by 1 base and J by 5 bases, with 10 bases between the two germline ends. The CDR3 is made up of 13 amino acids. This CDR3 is CSVEVTGVDTQYF. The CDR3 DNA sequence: TGCAGCGTTGAAGTCACCGGGGTAGATACGCAGTATTTT.

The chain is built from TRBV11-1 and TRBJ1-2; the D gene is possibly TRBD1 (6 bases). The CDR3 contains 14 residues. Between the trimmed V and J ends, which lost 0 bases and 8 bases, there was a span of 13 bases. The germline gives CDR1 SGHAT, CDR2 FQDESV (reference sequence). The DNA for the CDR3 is TGTGCCAGCAGCTTAGCGCCCAGGGGAGAAGGCTACACCTTC. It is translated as CASSLAPRGEGYTF. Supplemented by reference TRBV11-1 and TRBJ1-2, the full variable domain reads EAEVAQSPRYKITEKSQAVAFWCDPISGHATLYWYRQILGQGPELLVQFQDESVVDDSQLPKDRFSAERLKGVDSTLKIQPAELGDSAMYLCASSLAPRGEGYTFGSGTRLTVV.

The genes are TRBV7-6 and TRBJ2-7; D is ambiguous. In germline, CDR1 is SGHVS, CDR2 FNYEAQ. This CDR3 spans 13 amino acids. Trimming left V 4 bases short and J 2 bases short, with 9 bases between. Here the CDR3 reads CASSSGAAYEQYF. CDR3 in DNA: TGTGCCAGCAGCTCCGGCGCCGCCTACGAGCAGTACTTC.

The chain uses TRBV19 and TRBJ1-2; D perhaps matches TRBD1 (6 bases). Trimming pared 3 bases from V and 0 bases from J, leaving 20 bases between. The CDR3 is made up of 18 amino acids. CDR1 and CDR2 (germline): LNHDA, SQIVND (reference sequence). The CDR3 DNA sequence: TGTGCCAGTAGTATCTCGGGGCAGGGGATCACGTCTAACTATGGCTACACCTTC. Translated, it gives CASSISGQGITSNYGYTF.

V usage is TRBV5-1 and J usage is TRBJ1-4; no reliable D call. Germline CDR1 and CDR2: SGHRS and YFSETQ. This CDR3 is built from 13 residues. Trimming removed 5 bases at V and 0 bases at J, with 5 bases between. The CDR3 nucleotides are TGCGCCAGCAGGGTTGCAACTAATGAAAAACTGTTTTTT. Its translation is CASRVATNEKLFF.

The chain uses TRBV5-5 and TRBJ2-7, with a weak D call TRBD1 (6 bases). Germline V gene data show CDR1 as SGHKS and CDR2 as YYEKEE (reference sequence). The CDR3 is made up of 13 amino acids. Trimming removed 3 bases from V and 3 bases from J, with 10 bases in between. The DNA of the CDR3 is TGTGCCAGCAGCTCACAGGGTTTCTACGAGCAGTACTTC. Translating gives CASSSQGFYEQYF.

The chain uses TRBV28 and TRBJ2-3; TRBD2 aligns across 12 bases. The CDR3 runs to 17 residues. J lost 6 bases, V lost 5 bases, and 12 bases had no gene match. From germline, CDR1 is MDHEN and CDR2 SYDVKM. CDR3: CASSPRVGLAGGDTQYF. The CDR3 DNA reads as TGTGCCAGCAGTCCCAGGGTGGGACTAGCGGGTGGGGATACGCAGTATTTT.

The CDR3, as DNA: TGTGCCAGTAGCACTGGACAGGGTAAGGTCACCGGGGAGCTGTTTTTT. Translated: CASSTGQGKVTGELFF. The chain joins TRBV19 to TRBJ2-2; 8 bases match TRBD1. V shed 6 bases, J shed 4 bases, and the junction held 10 bases outside the gene matches. Germline values: CDR1 LNHDA, CDR2 SQIVND (reference sequence). The CDR3 has 16 residues.

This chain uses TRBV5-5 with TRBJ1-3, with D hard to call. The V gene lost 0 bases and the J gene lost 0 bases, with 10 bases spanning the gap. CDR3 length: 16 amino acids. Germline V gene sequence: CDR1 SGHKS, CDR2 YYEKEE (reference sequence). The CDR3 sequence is CASSLGRADSGNTIYF. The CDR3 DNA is TGTGCCAGCAGCTTGGGAAGAGCAGACTCTGGAAACACCATATATTTT.

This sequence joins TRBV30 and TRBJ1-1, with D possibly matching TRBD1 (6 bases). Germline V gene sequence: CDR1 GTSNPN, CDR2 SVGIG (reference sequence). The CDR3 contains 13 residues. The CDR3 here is CGHQATGNTEAFF. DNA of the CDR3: TGTGGCCACCAAGCGACAGGAAACACTGAAGCTTTCTTT.

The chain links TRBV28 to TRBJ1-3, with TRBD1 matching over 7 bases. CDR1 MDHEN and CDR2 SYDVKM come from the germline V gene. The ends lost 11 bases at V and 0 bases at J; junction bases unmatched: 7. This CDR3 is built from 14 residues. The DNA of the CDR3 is TGTGCCGCCGAGGGGGCACTCTCTGGAAACACCATATATTTT. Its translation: CAAEGALSGNTIYF.

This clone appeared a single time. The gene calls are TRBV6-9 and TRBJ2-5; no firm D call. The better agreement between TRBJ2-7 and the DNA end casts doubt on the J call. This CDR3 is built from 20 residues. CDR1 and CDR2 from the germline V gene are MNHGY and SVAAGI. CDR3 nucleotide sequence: TGTGCCAGCAGTTGTCCTCTCCCGGCCTTTCTAGATCGTCGATCCTACGAGCAGTACTTC. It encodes CASSCPLPAFLDRRSYEQYF.

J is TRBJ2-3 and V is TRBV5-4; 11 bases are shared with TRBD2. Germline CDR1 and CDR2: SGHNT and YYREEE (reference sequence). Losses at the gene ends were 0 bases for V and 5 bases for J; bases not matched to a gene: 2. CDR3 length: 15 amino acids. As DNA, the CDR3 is TGTGCCAGCAGCTTGGCCACTAGCGGGGGAGATACGCAGTATTTT. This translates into CASSLATSGGDTQYF.

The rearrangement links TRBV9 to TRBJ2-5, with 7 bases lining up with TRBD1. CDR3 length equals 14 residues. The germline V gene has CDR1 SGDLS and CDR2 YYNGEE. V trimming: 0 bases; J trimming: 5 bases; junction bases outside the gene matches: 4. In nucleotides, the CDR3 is TGTGCCAGCAGCGTAGCAACAGGGGCCGAGACCCAGTACTTC. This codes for CASSVATGAETQYF.

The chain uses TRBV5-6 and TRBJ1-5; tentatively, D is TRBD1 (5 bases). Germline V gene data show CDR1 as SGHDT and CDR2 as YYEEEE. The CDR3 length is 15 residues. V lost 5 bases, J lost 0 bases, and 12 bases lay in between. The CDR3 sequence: CASSFGTFSNQPQHF. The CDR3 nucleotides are TGTGCCAGCAGTTTTGGGACCTTTAGCAATCAGCCCCAGCATTTT.

As DNA, the CDR3 is TGTGCCAGTAGTAGCCCCCTCCCAGGCTTGAACACTGAAGCTTTCTTT. It yields the protein CASSSPLPGLNTEAFF. This chain connects TRBV19 to TRBJ1-1; D is unclear. Germline V CDR1 and CDR2: LNHDA, SQIVND (reference sequence). V was clipped by 4 bases and J by 0 bases, with 15 bases between them. This CDR3 contains 16 residues.

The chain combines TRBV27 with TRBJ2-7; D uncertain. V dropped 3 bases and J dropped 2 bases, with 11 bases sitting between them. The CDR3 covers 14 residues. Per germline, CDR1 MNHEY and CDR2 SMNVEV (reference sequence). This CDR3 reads CASSFGSLAYEQYF. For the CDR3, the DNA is TGTGCCAGCAGTTTCGGCAGCCTAGCCTACGAGCAGTACTTC.

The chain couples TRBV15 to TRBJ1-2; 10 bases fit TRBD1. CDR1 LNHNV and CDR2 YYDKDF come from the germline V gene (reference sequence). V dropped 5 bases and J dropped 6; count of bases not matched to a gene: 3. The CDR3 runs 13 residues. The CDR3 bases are TGTGCCACCAGCGGAGGGACAGGGGATGGCTACACCTTC. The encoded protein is CATSGGTGDGYTF.

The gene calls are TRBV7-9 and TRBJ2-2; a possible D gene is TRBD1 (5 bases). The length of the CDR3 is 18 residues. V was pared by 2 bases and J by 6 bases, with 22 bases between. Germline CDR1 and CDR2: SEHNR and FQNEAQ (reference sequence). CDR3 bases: TGTGCCAGCAGCTTAACTCTTAGATTGGGAACCAGGGCCGGGGAGCTGTTTTTT. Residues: CASSLTLRLGTRAGELFF.